This is a list of T cell receptor beta chains from one sample in a study of shared clonotypes between healthy human individuals. Using immunoSEQ multiplex PCR, the repertoire was profiled, and TCRdb retains in-frame clones only, with some absent. Of some 2,500,000 clones in the sample, 80% to 95% are singletons; the top ten hold around 0.4%. Specimen: naive CD4+ T cells from PBMCs. The receptors were gathered from a man aged 18 to 29 in good health. Some clones in this sample may be carry-over from other donors' samples. Each CDR3 is given with its conserved first and last residue. Each record gives: clone size, D gene, J gene, CDR3 length, V gene, CDR3 DNA, CDR3 protein. The D gene is left open where the match is weak. Only some rows state a clone size, as once, few, many or a class for expanded clones.

once TRBD2 TRBJ2-3 17 TRBV27 TGTGCCAGCAGTTTATGGGGCGGGAGGGCTAGCACAGATACGCAGTATTTT CASSLWGGRASTDTQYF
few TRBD1 TRBJ1-5 14 TRBV28 TGTGCCAGCAGCTCCGGACAGGGAGATCAGCCCCAGCATTTT CASSSGQGDQPQHF
- - TRBJ1-1 14 TRBV6-5 TGTGCCAGCAGTTCGACAGGAAGAAACACTGAAGCTTTCTTT CASSSTGRNTEAFF
- - TRBJ2-2 14 TRBV29-1 TGCAGCGTGGGCCGGGACGCGAACACCGGGGAGCTGTTTTTT CSVGRDANTGELFF
- - TRBJ2-7 15 TRBV21-1 TGTGCCAGCAGGTCCAGGGGGCTTCCGCACTACGAGCAGTACTTC CASRSRGLPHYEQYF
- - TRBJ2-6 19 TRBV14 TGTGCCAGCAGCCAAGAGGGAGGATATTCAAACTCTGGGGCCAACGTCCTGACTTTC CASSQEGGYSNSGANVLTF
- - TRBJ2-5 15 TRBV27 TGTGCCAGCAGTCCGATAGGCCCGCCCCAAGAGACCCAGTACTTC CASSPIGPPQETQYF
- - TRBJ2-7 15 TRBV5-4 TGTGCCAGCAGCTTCGGGGGCAGGGGATCCTACGAGCAGTACTTC CASSFGGRGSYEQYF
- TRBD1 TRBJ2-5 14 TRBV5-4 TGTGCCAGCAGCCGGGACAGCCTCCAAGAGACCCAGTACTTC CASSRDSLQETQYF
- TRBD1 TRBJ1-5 14 TRBV6-4 TGTGCCAGCAGCCCCACAGGGGGTAATGTGCCCCAGCATTTT CASSPTGGNVPQHF
- - TRBJ1-1 15 TRBV5-4 TGTGCCAGCAGCTTGGCCAAGCAGGGAGGCACTGAAGCTTTCTTT CASSLAKQGGTEAFF